The sequence of this TCR beta chain was determined in a study of metastatic and nonmetastatic thyroid tumors. All patients were treatment-naive before thyroid surgery. The CDR3 spans 16 amino acids, including both terminal residues. Germline CDR1 reads SGHVS; CDR2 reads FNYEAQ. TCRdb reanalyzed the PCR reads with MiXCR. Of roughly 20,000 clones detected, less than 35% appear once; the ten largest clones hold less than 15%. This clone came up many times. The DNA is left out, because the CDR3 cannot be placed on it with certainty; the CDR3 is given as TCRdb lists it. The same CDR3 is also encoded by other DNA sequences in this sample.

Sequences were obtained from tumor tissue. The clonotype originates from a female donor with papillary thyroid cancer or a benign thyroid nodule (not recorded which). Some clones in this sample may be carry-over from other donors' samples. This chain connects TRBV7-6 to TRBJ1-5. The CDR3 is CASSLRWAGGTQPQHF.